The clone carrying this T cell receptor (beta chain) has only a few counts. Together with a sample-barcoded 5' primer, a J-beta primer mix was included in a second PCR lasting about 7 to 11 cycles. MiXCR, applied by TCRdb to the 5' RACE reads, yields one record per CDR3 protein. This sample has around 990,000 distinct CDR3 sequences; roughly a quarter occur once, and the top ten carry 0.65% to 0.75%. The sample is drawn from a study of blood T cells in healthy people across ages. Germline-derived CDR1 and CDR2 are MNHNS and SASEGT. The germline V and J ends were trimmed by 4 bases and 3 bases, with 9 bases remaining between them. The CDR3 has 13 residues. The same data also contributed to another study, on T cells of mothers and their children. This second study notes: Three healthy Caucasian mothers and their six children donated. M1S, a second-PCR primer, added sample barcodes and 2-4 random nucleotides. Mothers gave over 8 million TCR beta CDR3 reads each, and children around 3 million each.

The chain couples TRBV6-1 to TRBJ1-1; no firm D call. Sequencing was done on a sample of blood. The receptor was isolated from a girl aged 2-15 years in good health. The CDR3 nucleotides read TGTGCCAGCAGTGGGGAACTCTACACTGAAGCTTTCTTT. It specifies CASSGELYTEAFF.